This T cell receptor (beta chain) was profiled in a study of T cell responses to AZD1222 COVID-19 vaccine. Clones were read by immunoSEQ multiplex PCR, and TCRdb kept only the in-frame ones, dropping some. This sample has about 100,000 clones; 85% to 90% occur once, and the top ten carry 16%. Germline V gives CDR1 LNHDA, CDR2 SQIVND (reference sequence). The CDR3 has 14 residues. The V gene lost 7 bases and the J gene lost 4 bases, with 16 bases spanning the gap. Here the sequenced sample was peripheral blood, taken on day 0 of AZD1222 vaccination. This sequence was found in an adult in good health. This sequence joins TRBV19 and TRBJ1-2; D perhaps matches TRBD1 (6 bases). The CDR3 DNA reads TGTGCCAGTACCCTACAGGGATCGTTCTATGGCTACACCTTC. It specifies CASTLQGSFYGYTF.